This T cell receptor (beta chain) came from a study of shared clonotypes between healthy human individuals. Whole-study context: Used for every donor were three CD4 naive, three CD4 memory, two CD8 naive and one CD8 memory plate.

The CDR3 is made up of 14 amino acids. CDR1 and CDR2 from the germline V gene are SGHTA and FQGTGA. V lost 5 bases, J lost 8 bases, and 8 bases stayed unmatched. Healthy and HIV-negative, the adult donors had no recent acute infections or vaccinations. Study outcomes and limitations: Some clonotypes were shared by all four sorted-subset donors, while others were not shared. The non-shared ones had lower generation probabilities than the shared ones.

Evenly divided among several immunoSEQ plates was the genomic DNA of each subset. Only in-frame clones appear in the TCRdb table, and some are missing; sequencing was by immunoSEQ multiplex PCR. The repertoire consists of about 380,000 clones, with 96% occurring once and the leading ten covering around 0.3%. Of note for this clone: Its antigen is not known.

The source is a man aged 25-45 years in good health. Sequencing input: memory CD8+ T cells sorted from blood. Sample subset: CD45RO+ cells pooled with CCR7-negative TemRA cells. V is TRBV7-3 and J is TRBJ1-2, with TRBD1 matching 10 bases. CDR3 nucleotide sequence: TGTGCCAGCAGCCGCCCGGACAGGGGGAGCGGCTACACCTTC. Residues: CASSRPDRGSGYTF.